This entry concerns a single T cell receptor (beta chain). The sample originates from a study of blood T cell repertoires in COVID-19. Overall study: PBMCs, B-cell-depleted T cells, or T cells were the source of the cDNA or gDNA that made up the material.

Under the authors' procedure: Amplification with reference gene primers provided the estimates of nucleated cell counts. Only in-frame clones appear in the TCRdb table, and some are missing; sequencing was by immunoSEQ multiplex PCR. V and J calls and clone size come straight from that table; D and trimming were deduced from the DNA. Here the sample spans roughly 110,000 clones, 76% being singletons. Unmatched junction bases numbered 11, after V lost 4 bases and J lost 2 bases. CDR3 length equals 17 residues. Per the germline V gene, CDR1 is SEHNR and CDR2 is FQNEAQ (reference sequence). The origin of this receptor is a man aged 80 or over with COVID-19, enrolled during active disease. The V and J genes are TRBV7-9 and TRBJ2-1, with 7 bases aligning to TRBD2. The sample was peripheral blood. In nucleotides, the CDR3 is TGTGCCAGCAGCTCGGGCCGGCTAGCGGTTACCTACAATGAGCAGTTCTTC. Its protein is CASSSGRLAVTYNEQFF.